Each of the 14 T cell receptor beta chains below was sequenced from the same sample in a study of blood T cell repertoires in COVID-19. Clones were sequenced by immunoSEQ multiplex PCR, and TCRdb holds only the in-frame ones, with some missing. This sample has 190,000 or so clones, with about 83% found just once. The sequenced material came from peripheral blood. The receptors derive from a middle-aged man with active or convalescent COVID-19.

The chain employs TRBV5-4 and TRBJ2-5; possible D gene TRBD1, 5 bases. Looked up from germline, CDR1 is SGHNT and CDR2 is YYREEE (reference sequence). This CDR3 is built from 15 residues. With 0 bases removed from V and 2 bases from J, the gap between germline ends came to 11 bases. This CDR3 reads CASSLAGRQQETQYF. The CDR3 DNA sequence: TGTGCCAGCAGCTTGGCGGGTCGACAGCAAGAGACCCAGTACTTC.

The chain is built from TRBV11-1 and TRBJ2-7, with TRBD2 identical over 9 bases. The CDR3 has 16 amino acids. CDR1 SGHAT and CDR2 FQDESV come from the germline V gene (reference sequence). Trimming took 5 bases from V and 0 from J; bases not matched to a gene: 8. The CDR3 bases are TGTGCCAGCAGCCCCGCCGGACTAGCGCGCTCCTACGAGCAGTACTTC. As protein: CASSPAGLARSYEQYF.

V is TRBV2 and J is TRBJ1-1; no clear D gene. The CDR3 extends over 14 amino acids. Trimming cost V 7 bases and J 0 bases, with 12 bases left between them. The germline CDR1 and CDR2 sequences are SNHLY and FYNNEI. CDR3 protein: CASIYFRMNTEAFF. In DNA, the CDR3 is TGTGCCAGCATCTACTTCCGTATGAACACTGAAGCTTTCTTT. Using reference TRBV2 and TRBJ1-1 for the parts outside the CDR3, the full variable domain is EPEVTQTPSHQVTQMGQEVILRCVPISNHLYFYWYRQILGQKVEFLVSFYNNEISEKSEIFDDQFSVERPDGSNFTLKIRSTKLEDSAMYFCASIYFRMNTEAFFGQGTRLTVV.

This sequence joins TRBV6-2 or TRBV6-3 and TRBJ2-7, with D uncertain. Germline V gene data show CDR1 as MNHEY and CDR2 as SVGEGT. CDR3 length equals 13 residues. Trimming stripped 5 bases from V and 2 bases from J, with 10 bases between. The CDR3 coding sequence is TGTGCCAGCAGTCGAAGGAGAACCTACGAGCAGTACTTC. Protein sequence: CASSRRRTYEQYF.

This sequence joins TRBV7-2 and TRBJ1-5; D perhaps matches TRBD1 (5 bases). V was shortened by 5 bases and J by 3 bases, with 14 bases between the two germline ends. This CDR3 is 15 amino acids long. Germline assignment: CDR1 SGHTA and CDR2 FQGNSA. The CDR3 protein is CASSVGSGNNQPQHF. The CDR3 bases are TGTGCCAGCAGCGTTGGGTCAGGGAACAATCAGCCCCAGCATTTT. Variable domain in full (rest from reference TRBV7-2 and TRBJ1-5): GAGVSQSPSNKVTEKGKDVELRCDPISGHTALYWYRQSLGQGLEFLIYFQGNSAPDKSGLPSDRFSAERTGGSVSTLTIQRTQQEDSAVYLCASSVGSGNNQPQHFGDGTRLSIL.

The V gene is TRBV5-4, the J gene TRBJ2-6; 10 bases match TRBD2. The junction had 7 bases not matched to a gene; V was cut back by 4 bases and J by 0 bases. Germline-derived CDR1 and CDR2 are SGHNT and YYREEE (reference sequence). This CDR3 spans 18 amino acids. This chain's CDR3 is CASSPGSGGSSGANVLTF. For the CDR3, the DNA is TGTGCCAGCAGCCCGGGTAGCGGGGGGAGCTCTGGGGCCAACGTCCTGACTTTC.

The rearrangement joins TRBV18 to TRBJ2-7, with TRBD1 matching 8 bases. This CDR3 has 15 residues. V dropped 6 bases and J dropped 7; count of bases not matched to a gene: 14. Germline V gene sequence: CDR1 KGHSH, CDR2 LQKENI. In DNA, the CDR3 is TGTGCCAGCTCCGAGGACAGGGATGGGTATTATGAGCAGTACTTC. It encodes CASSEDRDGYYEQYF. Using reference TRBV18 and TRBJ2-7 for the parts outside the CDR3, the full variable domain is NAGVMQNPRHLVRRRGQEARLRCSPMKGHSHVYWYRQLPEEGLKFMVYLQKENIIDESGMPKERFSAEFPKEGPSILRIQQVVRGDSAAYFCASSEDRDGYYEQYFGPGTRLTVT.

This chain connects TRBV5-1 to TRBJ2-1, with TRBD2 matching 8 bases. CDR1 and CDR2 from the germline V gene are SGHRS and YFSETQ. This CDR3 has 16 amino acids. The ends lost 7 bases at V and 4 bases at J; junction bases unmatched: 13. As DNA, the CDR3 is TGCGCCAGCGGTCCCTTCAGCGGGAGTATTTACAATGAGCAGTTCTTC. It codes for CASGPFSGSIYNEQFF.

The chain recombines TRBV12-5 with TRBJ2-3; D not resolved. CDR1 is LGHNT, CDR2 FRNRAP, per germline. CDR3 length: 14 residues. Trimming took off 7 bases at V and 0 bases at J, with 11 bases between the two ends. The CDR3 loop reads CASASGTSTDTQYF. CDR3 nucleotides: TGTGCTAGTGCCTCGGGTACAAGCACAGATACGCAGTATTTT.

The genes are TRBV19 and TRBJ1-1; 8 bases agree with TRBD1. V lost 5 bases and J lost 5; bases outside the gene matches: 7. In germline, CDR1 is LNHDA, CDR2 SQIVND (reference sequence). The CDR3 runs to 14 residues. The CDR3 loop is CASSPRQGWTEAFF. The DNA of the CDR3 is TGTGCCAGTAGTCCCCGACAGGGGTGGACTGAAGCTTTCTTT.

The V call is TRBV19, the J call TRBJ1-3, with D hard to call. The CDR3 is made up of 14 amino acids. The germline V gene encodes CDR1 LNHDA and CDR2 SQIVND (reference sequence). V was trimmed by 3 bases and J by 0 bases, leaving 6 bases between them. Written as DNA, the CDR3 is TGTGCCAGTAGTATCGGAGCCTCTGGAAACACCATATATTTT. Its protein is CASSIGASGNTIYF.

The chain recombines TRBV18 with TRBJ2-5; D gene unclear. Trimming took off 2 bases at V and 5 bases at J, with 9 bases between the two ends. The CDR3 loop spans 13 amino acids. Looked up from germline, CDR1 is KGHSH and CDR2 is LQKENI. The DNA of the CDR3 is TGTGCCAGCTCACCAGCGGCACGGGAGACCCAGTACTTC. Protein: CASSPAARETQYF.

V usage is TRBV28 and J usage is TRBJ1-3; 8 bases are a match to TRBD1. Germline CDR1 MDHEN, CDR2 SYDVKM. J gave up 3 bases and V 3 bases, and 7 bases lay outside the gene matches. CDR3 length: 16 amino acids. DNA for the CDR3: TGTGCCAGCAGTTTGGCGGACAGGGTCGATGGAAACACCATATATTTT. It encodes CASSLADRVDGNTIYF. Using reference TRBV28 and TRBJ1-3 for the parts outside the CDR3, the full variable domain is DVKVTQSSRYLVKRTGEKVFLECVQDMDHENMFWYRQDPGLGLRLIYFSYDVKMKEKGDIPEGYSVSREKKERFSLILESASTNQTSMYLCASSLADRVDGNTIYFGEGSWLTVV.

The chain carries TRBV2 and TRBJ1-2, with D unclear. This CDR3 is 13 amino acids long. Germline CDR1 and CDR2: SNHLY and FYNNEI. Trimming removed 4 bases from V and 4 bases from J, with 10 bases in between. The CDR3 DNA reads TGTGCCAGCAGTGGGGAGGTCCGCTATGGCTACACCTTC. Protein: CASSGEVRYGYTF.